Following are 10 T cell receptor beta chains from one sample sequenced in a study of shared clonotypes between healthy human individuals. Some clones are missing from TCRdb's copy, which holds only in-frame ones; the method was immunoSEQ multiplex PCR. The sample has 300,000 to 400,000 clones; around 87% are singletons. Sequencing input: memory CD8+ T cells sorted from blood. Subset in this sample: CD45RO+ cells pooled with CCR7-negative TemRA cells. These TCRs come from a man aged 18-30 years in good health.

This chain connects TRBV6-6 to TRBJ1-3; D might be TRBD1 (6 bases). The CDR3 covers 15 residues. The V gene lost 4 bases and the J gene lost 0 bases, with 10 bases spanning the gap. Germline loops: CDR1 MNHNY, CDR2 SVGAGI (reference sequence). CDR3 in amino acids: CASSLGDNSGNTIYF. DNA of the CDR3: TGTGCCAGCAGTTTAGGGGACAACTCTGGAAACACCATATATTTT.

The chain combines TRBV4-1 with TRBJ2-1; D may be TRBD1 or TRBD2 (5 bases each). The V gene lost 5 bases and the J gene lost 4 bases, with 15 bases spanning the gap. The germline CDR1 and CDR2 sequences are MGHRA and YSYEKL. CDR3 length equals 15 residues. CDR3 sequence reads: CASSFQGGFYNEQFF. DNA of the CDR3: TGCGCCAGCAGCTTTCAGGGCGGGTTTTACAATGAGCAGTTCTTC.

Comments on this clone: Other DNA variants within this sample encode the same CDR3. The rearrangement joins TRBV27 to TRBJ2-7, with 8 nucleotides matching TRBD2. This CDR3 spans 15 amino acids. Per germline, CDR1 MNHEY and CDR2 SMNVEV (reference sequence). J was trimmed by 0 bases and V by 2 bases; bases with no gene match: 3. Here the CDR3 reads CASSLSTSGSYEQYF. CDR3 bases: TGTGCCAGCAGTTTAAGTACTAGCGGCTCCTACGAGCAGTACTTC.

The V call is TRBV5-5, the J call TRBJ1-2, with D maybe TRBD1 (6 bases). V was pared by 0 bases and J by 1 base, with 10 bases between. The CDR3 runs 15 residues. CDR1 is SGHKS and CDR2 is YYEKEE in the germline V gene (reference sequence). The CDR3 DNA follows: TGTGCCAGCAGCTTGGAACAGGGCTATAACTATGGCTACACCTTC. Protein product: CASSLEQGYNYGYTF.

The chain uses TRBV13 and TRBJ2-4; D is uncertain. Germline CDR1 reads PRHDT; CDR2 reads FYEKMQ (reference sequence). Between the trimmed V and J ends, which lost 7 bases and 1 base, there was a span of 11 bases. The CDR3 has 14 residues. CDR3 DNA sequence: TGTGCCAGCAAGCCATGGAGCGCCAAAAACATTCAGTACTTC. Its protein product is CASKPWSAKNIQYF.

The rearrangement joins TRBV6-1 to TRBJ2-7; TRBD2 agrees at 10 bases. This CDR3 has 15 residues. The V gene end was trimmed by 5 bases and the J gene end by 4 bases; junction bases not matched to a gene: 8. From germline, CDR1 is MNHNS and CDR2 SASEGT. The CDR3 DNA reads as TGTGCCAGCAGTCCGCCGACTAGCGGGTTTTACGAGCAGTACTTC. As protein: CASSPPTSGFYEQYF.

The rearrangement joins TRBV10-2 to TRBJ2-7; tentative D call: TRBD2 (6 bases). V lost 4 bases to trimming and J lost 4 bases, with 11 bases between them. Germline lookup yields CDR1 WSHSY and CDR2 SAAADI. The CDR3 is made up of 13 amino acids. The CDR3 bases are TGCGCCAGCAGTGCCGGGGGTCCTTACGAGCAGTACTTC. Protein product: CASSAGGPYEQYF.

The V and J genes are TRBV7-2 and TRBJ2-3; D unclear. The germline V gene encodes CDR1 SGHTA and CDR2 FQGNSA. V shed 3 bases and J shed 2 bases, with 6 bases lying between them. This CDR3 has 13 residues. In DNA form, the CDR3 reads TGTGCCAGCAGCTTGGGCCCCACAGATACGCAGTATTTT. This codes for CASSLGPTDTQYF.

This rearrangement joins TRBV11-2 to TRBJ1-4, with D possibly matching TRBD1 (6 bases). The CDR3 loop spans 13 amino acids. Germline CDR1 SGHAT, CDR2 FQNNGV. Trimming removed 6 bases at V and 7 bases at J, with 12 bases between. This CDR3 reads CASSGQGSEKLFF. The CDR3, as DNA: TGTGCCAGCAGTGGCCAGGGGAGTGAAAAACTGTTTTTT.

The CDR3 loop reads CASSDGREETQYF. The CDR3 coding sequence is TGCGCCAGCAGCGACGGGAGGGAGGAGACCCAGTACTTC. The rearrangement joins TRBV10-2 to TRBJ2-5; 8 bases agree with TRBD2. The CDR3 is 13 residues long. The V gene end was trimmed by 6 bases and the J gene end by 5 bases; junction bases not matched to a gene: 5. Germline V gene lookup returns CDR1 WSHSY and CDR2 SAAADI.